These 29 T cell receptor beta chains were sequenced from one sample in a study of T-cell memory formation after mild COVID-19. TCRdb reprocessed the 5' RACE reads via MiXCR and lists one record per CDR3 protein. The table has about 290,000 distinct CDR3 sequences, about a sixth seen once. Sequencing input: PBMCs or a T cell subset sorted from them (not recorded which). These receptor sequences come from a man between 18 and 35 years old who had mild COVID-19 (a few samples of this study predate the infection). Cell type and time point are not known.

The genes are TRBV10-3 and TRBJ1-4, with D possibly being TRBD1 (5 bases). The length of the CDR3 is 15 residues. V was shortened by 3 bases and J by 7 bases, with 15 bases between the two germline ends. Looked up from germline, CDR1 is ENHRY and CDR2 is SYGVKD. The CDR3 spells CAISENSPGGEKLFF. Written as DNA, the CDR3 is TGTGCCATCAGTGAAAACAGCCCGGGGGGTGAAAAACTGTTTTTT.

The table lists this clonotype with a few counts. V gene TRBV7-3 combines with J gene TRBJ2-3; D assignment may be TRBD1 or TRBD2 (5 bases each). Deletions cut 2 bases from V and 2 bases from J, with 14 bases between. Germline CDR1 SGHTA, CDR2 FQGTGA. The length of the CDR3 is 16 residues. The CDR3 reads CASSLFGTDNTDTQYF. In DNA, the CDR3 is TGTGCCAGCAGCTTATTCGGGACCGATAACACAGATACGCAGTATTTT. Full variable domain (outside the CDR3, taken from reference TRBV7-3 and TRBJ2-3): GAGVSQTPSNKVTEKGKYVELRCDPISGHTALYWYRQSLGQGPEFLIYFQGTGAADDSGLPNDRFFAVRPEGSVSTLKIQRTERGDSAVYLCASSLFGTDNTDTQYFGPGTRLTVL.

This clonotype was detected ten times or more. The V and J genes are TRBV5-1 and TRBJ2-2, with TRBD1 matching over 8 bases. There are 16 residues in the CDR3. Germline V gives CDR1 SGHRS, CDR2 YFSETQ. V dropped 4 bases and J dropped 1; count of bases not matched to a gene: 6. Written as DNA, the CDR3 is TGCGCCAGCAGCAGGACAGGGTTCCAGAACACCGGGGAGCTGTTTTTT. This gives the protein CASSRTGFQNTGELFF. Combining the CDR3 with reference TRBV5-1 and TRBJ2-2 gives the whole variable domain KAGVTQTPRYLIKTRGQQVTLSCSPISGHRSVSWYQQTPGQGLQFLFEYFSETQRNKGNFPGRFSGRQFSNSRSEMNVSTLELGDSALYLCASSRTGFQNTGELFFGEGSRLTVL.

This clonotype was recorded a few times. This rearrangement joins TRBV14 to TRBJ2-1; D gene ambiguous. CDR3 length: 16 residues. With 5 bases removed from V and 0 bases from J, the gap between germline ends came to 14 bases. Germline lookup yields CDR1 SGHDN and CDR2 FVKESK. CDR3 residues: CASSATPPSSYNEQFF. The CDR3 region has the DNA TGTGCCAGCAGCGCGACCCCTCCAAGCTCCTACAATGAGCAGTTCTTC.

This clonotype was counted between two and nine times. The V and J genes are TRBV11-1 and TRBJ2-7, with 7 bases that match TRBD1. Per germline, CDR1 SGHAT and CDR2 FQDESV (reference sequence). The CDR3 is made up of 14 amino acids. Germline trimming cut 3 bases from V and 2 bases from J; bases unmatched to any gene: 4. Here the CDR3 reads CASSFQTGTYEQYF. CDR3 DNA sequence: TGTGCCAGCAGCTTTCAGACAGGGACCTACGAGCAGTACTTC.

This clonotype was observed once. The chain recombines TRBV2 with TRBJ2-5, with D unresolved. The CDR3 consists of 14 residues. Germline V gene sequence: CDR1 SNHLY, CDR2 FYNNEI. Trimming removed 6 bases at V and 3 bases at J, with 14 bases between. The CDR3 nucleotides read TGTGCCAGCAGCCAGGTTAGGGTTGAAGAGACCCAGTACTTC. Its translation is CASSQVRVEETQYF.

The gene calls are TRBV4-2 and TRBJ2-2, with 13 bases identical to TRBD2. V gave up 6 bases and J gave up 3 bases; unmatched junction bases: 7. Germline V gene data show CDR1 as LGHNA and CDR2 as YNFKEQ. The CDR3 consists of 17 residues. The CDR3 loop reads CASRTSGGASYTGELFF. CDR3 bases: TGTGCCAGCAGAACTAGCGGGGGGGCATCGTACACCGGGGAGCTGTTTTTT.

The rearrangement links TRBV7-9 to TRBJ2-1; no firm D call. The CDR3 contains 14 residues. V was shortened by 4 bases and J by 7 bases, with 14 bases between the two germline ends. Germline values: CDR1 SEHNR, CDR2 FQNEAQ (reference sequence). Here the CDR3 reads CASSWAADWNEQFF. CDR3 coding DNA: TGTGCCAGCAGCTGGGCAGCCGACTGGAATGAGCAGTTCTTC.

This chain uses TRBV14 with TRBJ1-2, with D hard to call. CDR1 and CDR2 (germline): SGHDN, FVKESK. With 4 bases removed from V and 0 bases from J, the gap between germline ends came to 9 bases. CDR3 size: 14 residues. DNA of the CDR3: TGTGCCAGCAGCCTGACCACAACTAACTATGGCTACACCTTC. Its protein product is CASSLTTTNYGYTF.

The sample holds a few counts of this clonotype. This sequence joins TRBV5-1 and TRBJ1-2; D perhaps matches TRBD1 (5 bases). Germline V gene data show CDR1 as SGHRS and CDR2 as YFSETQ. The CDR3 consists of 14 residues. V lost 9 bases to trimming and J lost 6 bases, with 21 bases between them. The DNA of the CDR3 is TGCGCCACTGGACAAACGGAGGTCGGTGATGGCTACACCTTC. Translated, it gives CATGQTEVGDGYTF.

This clonotype was recorded a few times. V usage is TRBV10-2 and J usage is TRBJ2-7; D remains ambiguous. The CDR3 spans 13 residues. V lost 1 base, J lost 7 bases, and 11 bases lay in between. Germline V gene lookup returns CDR1 WSHSY and CDR2 SAAADI. The CDR3 reads CASSEWVIGEQYF. The CDR3 DNA is TGCGCCAGCAGTGAGTGGGTTATTGGGGAGCAGTACTTC.

The gene calls are TRBV20-1 and TRBJ1-1; D uncertain. CDR1 is DFQATT and CDR2 is SNEGSKA in the germline V gene (reference sequence). Deletions cut 1 base from V and 3 bases from J, with 15 bases between. The CDR3 is made up of 15 amino acids. This CDR3 is CSARGRLLSDTEAFF. CDR3 in DNA: TGCAGTGCTAGAGGCAGGCTTCTAAGCGACACTGAAGCTTTCTTT.

This clonotype was found a few times. This rearrangement joins TRBV6-5 to TRBJ1-6, with D possibly being TRBD1 (5 bases). This CDR3 contains 15 residues. Germline-derived CDR1 and CDR2 are MNHEY and SVGAGI. Between the trimmed V and J ends, which lost 8 bases and 4 bases, there was a span of 15 bases. CDR3 residues: CASASRTIYNSPLHF. For the CDR3, the DNA is TGTGCCAGCGCCTCAAGGACAATTTATAATTCACCCCTCCACTTT.

This clonotype was seen a few times. V is TRBV6-5 and J is TRBJ2-5, with D possibly TRBD2 on 5 matching bases. Trimming stripped 0 bases from V and 5 bases from J, with 16 bases between. Per the germline V gene, CDR1 is MNHEY and CDR2 is SVGAGI. The CDR3 extends over 16 amino acids. CDR3 nucleotide sequence: TGTGCCAGCAGTTACTCGTCTGCGGGCCCAATGGAGACCCAGTACTTC. It is translated as CASSYSSAGPMETQYF.

This clonotype was seen at least ten times. CDR3 loop: CAISGQGLVAEAFF. The CDR3 nucleotides read TGTGCCATCAGTGGACAGGGGCTAGTCGCTGAAGCTTTCTTT. V gene TRBV10-3 combines with J gene TRBJ1-1, with 8 bases that match TRBD1. This CDR3 comprises 14 residues. Germline lookup yields CDR1 ENHRY and CDR2 SYGVKD. J was trimmed by 6 bases and V by 4 bases; bases with no gene match: 7.

This clonotype was seen ten or more times. The CDR3 spells CSASGHGEQYF. CDR3 nucleotides: TGCAGTGCTAGTGGACATGGGGAACAGTACTTC. The genes are TRBV20-1 and TRBJ2-7; tentative D call: TRBD1 (5 bases). The CDR3 runs to 11 residues. Germline CDR1 is DFQATT and CDR2 is SNEGSKA (reference sequence). The germline V and J ends were trimmed by 3 bases and 10 bases, with 13 bases remaining between them.

The J gene is TRBJ1-6, the V gene TRBV6-1, with a weak D call TRBD1 (5 bases). Looked up from germline, CDR1 is MNHNS and CDR2 is SASEGT. This CDR3 has 15 amino acids. Trimming removed 1 base from V and 10 bases from J, with 14 bases in between. In DNA form, the CDR3 reads TGTGCCAGCAGTGAAGGGGTCAGGGAACTATCACCCCTCCACTTT. It translates to CASSEGVRELSPLHF.

This clonotype was counted a few times. V and J are TRBV2 and TRBJ2-5; perhaps D is TRBD1 or TRBD2 (6 bases each). With 8 bases removed from V and 5 bases from J, the gap between germline ends came to 15 bases. Germline V lookup: CDR1 SNHLY, CDR2 FYNNEI. There are 13 residues in the CDR3. The CDR3 bases are TGTGCCAGCGAGAGGGGGGCCCAGGAGACCCAGTACTTC. Translation: CASERGAQETQYF.

The CDR3 region has the DNA TGTGCCAGCGGACTAGTTAGCACAGATACGCAGTATTTT. The encoded protein is CASGLVSTDTQYF. This rearrangement joins TRBV6-1 to TRBJ2-3; TRBD2 matches 7 bases. This CDR3 has 13 residues. CDR1 is MNHNS, CDR2 SASEGT, per germline. V was pared by 8 bases and J by 0 bases, with 2 bases of the junction left unmatched.

This clonotype came up a few times. The chain recombines TRBV24-1 with TRBJ2-2; 7 nucleotides line up with TRBD1. J was trimmed by 8 bases and V by 2 bases; bases with no gene match: 10. Per the germline V gene, CDR1 is KGHDR and CDR2 is SFDVKD. The CDR3 totals 16 residues. CDR3 amino acids: CATSDSRQGNPGELFF. The CDR3 DNA reads as TGTGCCACCAGTGATTCCCGACAGGGTAATCCGGGGGAGCTGTTTTTT.

This clonotype was detected a few times. The chain carries TRBV11-2 and TRBJ2-7; 9 nucleotides agree with TRBD1. From germline, CDR1 is SGHAT and CDR2 FQNNGV. CDR3 size: 14 residues. V lost 4 bases and J lost 7; bases outside the gene matches: 8. This CDR3 is CASSSQQGAREQYV. The CDR3 DNA is TGTGCCAGCAGCTCTCAACAGGGGGCCCGGGAGCAGTACGTC.

This clonotype has only a few counts. In nucleotides, the CDR3 is TGTGCCAGCAGTTTACATGGGAGCGAAAAACTGTTTTTT. Its protein is CASSLHGSEKLFF. The chain employs TRBV12-3 or TRBV12-4 and TRBJ1-4; D is ambiguous. Trimming removed 2 bases at V and 8 bases at J, with 9 bases between. The CDR3 has 13 residues.

The sample holds many counts of this clonotype. The gene calls are TRBV6-2 or TRBV6-3 and TRBJ1-4; perhaps TRBD1 as D (5 bases). The V end lost 6 bases, the J end lost 6 bases, and 11 bases lay between the germline ends. Germline CDR1 MNHEY, CDR2 SVGEGT. The CDR3 extends over 13 amino acids. This CDR3 reads CASSRGLDEKLFF. The CDR3 bases are TGTGCCAGCAGCCGGGGGTTGGATGAAAAACTGTTTTTT.

The chain employs TRBV6-2 or TRBV6-3 and TRBJ2-7; 7 positions agree with TRBD2. Trimming cost V 7 bases and J 2 bases; bases outside gene matches: 14. Germline V lookup: CDR1 MNHEY, CDR2 SVGEGT. The length of the CDR3 is 16 residues. The CDR3 DNA is TGTGCCAGCACTCCCCTACCAGCGGGGAACCCCTACGAGCAGTACGTC. This gives the protein CASTPLPAGNPYEQYV.

Ten or more counts support this clonotype. This sequence joins TRBV5-1 and TRBJ2-5, with D possibly TRBD1 on 6 matching bases. This CDR3 has 13 residues. The V and J ends lost 3 bases and 4 bases respectively, with 10 bases between them. Per germline, CDR1 SGHRS and CDR2 YFSETQ. The CDR3 DNA follows: TGCGCCAGCAGCTCGAGCAGGGGAGAGACCCAGTACTTC. Its translation: CASSSSRGETQYF.

The V and J genes are TRBV5-5 and TRBJ2-1; D may be TRBD2 (6 bases). The CDR3 totals 13 residues. Looked up from germline, CDR1 is SGHKS and CDR2 is YYEKEE (reference sequence). Trimming stripped 2 bases from V and 9 bases from J, with 12 bases between. The CDR3 protein is CASSFMTAGEQFF. The DNA for the CDR3 is TGTGCCAGCAGCTTCATGACAGCGGGTGAGCAGTTCTTC. The full variable domain, with the rest looked up from reference TRBV5-5 and TRBJ2-1, is DAGVTQSPTHLIKTRGQQVTLRCSPISGHKSVSWYQQVLGQGPQFIFQYYEKEERGRGNFPDRFSARQFPNYSSELNVNALLLGDSALYLCASSFMTAGEQFFGPGTRLTVL.

This clonotype was recorded a few times. This chain connects TRBV7-8 to TRBJ2-5, with D possibly TRBD2 on 6 matching bases. Trimming took 8 bases from V and 3 from J, leaving 19 bases between them. The CDR3 is 15 amino acids. Germline lookup yields CDR1 SGHVS and CDR2 FQNEAQ. CDR3 DNA: TGTGCCAGCCGAAGACCCTGGGGGGTCGAAGAGACCCAGTACTTC. It encodes CASRRPWGVEETQYF.

V gene TRBV7-9 combines with J gene TRBJ1-2; D is unclear. Germline-derived CDR1 and CDR2 are SEHNR and FQNEAQ (reference sequence). V lost 0 bases, J lost 3 bases, and 8 bases lay in between. The CDR3 covers 14 residues. DNA for the CDR3: TGTGCCAGCAGCTTAGCTTTTAGGTACTATGGCTACACCTTC. Translating it yields CASSLAFRYYGYTF.

CDR3 residues: CASNSEGVWDTGELFF. DNA of the CDR3: TGTGCCAGCAACTCAGAAGGGGTTTGGGACACCGGGGAGCTGTTTTTT. This chain uses TRBV10-3 with TRBJ2-2, with a possible D match to TRBD1 (5 bases). The V gene's germline CDR1 is ENHRY and CDR2 SYGVKD. There are 16 residues in the CDR3. The V end was cut by 10 bases, the J end by 3 bases, with 21 bases between.